A selection of T cell receptor beta chains follows, all from one sample in a study of OX40 agonist ivuxolimab in advanced cancers. Sequenced by immunoSEQ multiplex PCR; TCRdb stores in-frame clones only, minus some. The sample has 92,000 or so clones, around 89% seen once. This sample comprised CD4+ or CD8+ T cells sorted from blood, obtained in a trial of the OX40 agonist ivuxolimab. The origin of the receptors is an adult with an advanced solid tumor such as melanoma, head and neck, liver or kidney cancer. CDR3s include the opening cysteine and the closing phenylalanine or tryptophan. Each record gives: J gene, V gene, CDR3 length, clone size, D gene, CDR3 protein, CDR3 DNA. The D gene is left open where the match is weak. The listing skips clone size in some rows; elsewhere it reads once, few, many or a size class.

TRBJ1-1	TRBV5-6	15	NA	NA	CASSLGPGTGTEAFF	TGTGCCAGCAGCTTGGGCCCAGGAACGGGTACTGAAGCTTTCTTT
TRBJ2-5	TRBV6-5	16	NA	TRBD2	CASSYGLAGVQETQYF	TGTGCCAGCAGTTACGGTCTAGCGGGAGTCCAAGAGACCCAGTACTTC
TRBJ2-1	TRBV7-9	16	NA	NA	CASSLAFRRDMNEQFF	TGTGCCAGCAGCTTAGCTTTCAGAAGGGACATGAATGAGCAGTTCTTC
TRBJ2-1	TRBV28	11	NA	NA	CASSLRGPQFF	TGTGCCAGCAGTCTCAGGGGCCCCCAGTTCTTC
TRBJ2-7	TRBV27	15	NA	NA	CASSLFQGFADKQYF	TGTGCCAGCAGTCTGTTTCAGGGTTTCGCAGATAAGCAGTACTTC
TRBJ2-1	TRBV28	13	NA	TRBD2	CASRGGASNEQFF	TGTGCCAGCAGGGGAGGGGCAAGTAATGAGCAGTTCTTC
TRBJ1-1	TRBV7-9	15	once	NA	CASSLAGALNTEAFF	TGTGCCAGCAGCTTAGCTGGCGCTTTGAACACTGAAGCTTTCTTT
TRBJ2-1	TRBV6-5	13	once	NA	CAIGLSSYNEQFF	TGCGCGATTGGACTAAGCTCCTACAATGAGCAGTTCTTC
TRBJ1-1	TRBV6-6	13	NA	TRBD1	CASRVQGDTEAFF	TGTGCCAGCCGCGTTCAGGGGGACACTGAAGCTTTCTTT
TRBJ2-1	TRBV12-5	18	once	NA	CASGLTVFQDSTVNEQFF	TGTGCTAGTGGTTTGACCGTTTTTCAGGACAGTACCGTGAATGAGCAGTTCTTC
TRBJ2-1	TRBV27	15	NA	NA	CASSPVWDPYNEQFF	TGTGCCAGCAGTCCGGTATGGGACCCCTACAATGAGCAGTTCTTC
TRBJ1-1	TRBV19	13	NA	NA	CASSIERNTEAFF	TGTGCCAGTAGTATAGAAAGGAACACTGAAGCTTTCTTT
TRBJ2-2	TRBV5-1	14	NA	NA	CASSLEGFTGELFF	TGCGCCAGCAGCTTGGAAGGGTTCACCGGGGAGCTGTTTTTT
TRBJ1-4	TRBV7-8	14	NA	TRBD1	CASSLTTGNEKLFF	TGTGCCAGCAGCTTAACGACAGGGAATGAAAAACTGTTTTTT
TRBJ2-7	TRBV6-1	10	NA	NA	CASRAYEQYF	TGTGCCAGCAGGGCGTACGAGCAGTACTTC
TRBJ1-4	TRBV7-9	14	once	NA	CASSGWTQNEKLFF	TGTGCCAGCAGCGGGTGGACTCAGAATGAAAAACTGTTTTTT
TRBJ2-6	TRBV6-4	16	NA	NA	CASSEGRASGANVLTF	TGTGCCAGCAGCGAAGGGCGGGCCTCTGGGGCCAACGTCCTGACTTTC
TRBJ2-5	TRBV7-3	15	NA	NA	CASSLTGALQETQYF	TGTGCCAGCAGCTTAACCGGGGCCCTCCAAGAGACCCAGTACTTC
TRBJ2-4	TRBV11-3	16	NA	TRBD2	CASSFVGGLAKNIQYF	TGTGCCAGCAGCTTTGTGGGGGGGTTAGCCAAAAACATTCAGTACTTC
TRBJ2-5	TRBV7-3	15	NA	NA	CASSLTGDSSETQYF	TGTGCCAGCAGCTTAACGGGAGACAGTTCAGAGACCCAGTACTTC
TRBJ2-7	TRBV19	14	NA	NA	CASSPSYIIHEQYF	TGTGCCAGTAGTCCTTCCTATATTATCCACGAGCAGTACTTC
TRBJ2-7	TRBV18	15	NA	NA	CASSGAGGSEYEQYF	TGTGCCAGCTCGGGGGCTGGCGGGAGTGAGTACGAGCAGTACTTC
TRBJ1-1	TRBV7-3	15	NA	NA	CASSPRGGEYTEAFF	TGTGCCAGCAGCCCCCGGGGAGGGGAGTACACTGAAGCTTTCTTT
TRBJ2-7	TRBV5-4	14	NA	NA	CASSLATGVYEQYF	TGTGCCAGCAGCTTAGCGACGGGGGTCTACGAGCAGTACTTC
TRBJ2-2	TRBV30	15	NA	TRBD2	CAWSVLAGDVGELFF	TGTGCCTGGAGTGTACTAGCGGGAGATGTAGGGGAGCTGTTTTTT
TRBJ2-2	TRBV7-6	14	few	NA	CASRSGPTTGELFF	TGTGCCAGCAGGTCCGGGCCTACTACCGGGGAGCTGTTTTTT
TRBJ2-7	TRBV6-5	16	NA	TRBD2	CASSYRGSSGGYEQYF	TGTGCCAGCAGTTATAGGGGTTCTAGCGGGGGCTACGAGCAGTACTTC